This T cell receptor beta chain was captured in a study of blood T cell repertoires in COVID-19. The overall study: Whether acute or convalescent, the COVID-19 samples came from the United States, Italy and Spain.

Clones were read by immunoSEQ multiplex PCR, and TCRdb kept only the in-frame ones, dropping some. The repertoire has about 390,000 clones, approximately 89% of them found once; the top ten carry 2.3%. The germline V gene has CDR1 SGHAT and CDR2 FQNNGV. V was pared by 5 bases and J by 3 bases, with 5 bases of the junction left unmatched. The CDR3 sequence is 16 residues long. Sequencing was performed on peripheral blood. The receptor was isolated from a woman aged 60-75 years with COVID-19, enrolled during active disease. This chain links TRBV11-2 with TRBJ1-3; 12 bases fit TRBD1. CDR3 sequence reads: CASSQGQGAVGNTIYF. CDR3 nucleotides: TGTGCCAGCAGCCAGGGACAGGGGGCTGTTGGAAACACCATATATTTT.